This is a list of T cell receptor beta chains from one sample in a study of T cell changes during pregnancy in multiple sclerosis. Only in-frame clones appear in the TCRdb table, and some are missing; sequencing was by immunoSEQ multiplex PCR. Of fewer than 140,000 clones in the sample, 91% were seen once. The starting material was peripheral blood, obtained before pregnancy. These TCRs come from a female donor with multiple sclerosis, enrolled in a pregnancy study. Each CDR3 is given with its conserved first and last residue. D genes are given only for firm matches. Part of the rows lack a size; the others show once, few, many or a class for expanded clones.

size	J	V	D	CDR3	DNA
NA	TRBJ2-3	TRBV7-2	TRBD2	CASSPLAGGGKGTQYF	TGTGCCAGCAGCCCACTAGCGGGAGGGGGTAAGGGTACGCAGTATTTT
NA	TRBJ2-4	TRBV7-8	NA	CASSVGRTKNIQYF	TGTGCCAGCAGCGTAGGGAGGACCAAAAACATTCAGTACTTC
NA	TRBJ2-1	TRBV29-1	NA	CSVVFGSSYNEQFF	TGCAGCGTCGTATTCGGGAGTTCCTACAATGAGCAGTTCTTC
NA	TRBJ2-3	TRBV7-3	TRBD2	CASSSGTSRNTDTQYF	TGTGCCAGCAGCTCTGGGACTAGCAGAAACACAGATACGCAGTATTTT
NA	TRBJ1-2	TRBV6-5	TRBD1	CASSSMGQVYGYTF	TGTGCCAGCAGCTCTATGGGACAGGTCTATGGCTACACCTTC
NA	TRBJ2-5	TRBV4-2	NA	CASSQLLALQETQYF	TGTGCCAGCAGCCAATTACTAGCCTTGCAAGAGACCCAGTACTTC
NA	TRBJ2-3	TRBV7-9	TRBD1	CASRLKGQGAGDTDTQYF	TGTGCCAGCAGATTAAAAGGACAGGGGGCAGGGGACACAGATACGCAGTATTTT
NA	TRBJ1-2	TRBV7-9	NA	CASSPPGTGNYGYTF	TGTGCCAGCAGCCCCCCGGGAACAGGGAACTATGGCTACACCTTC
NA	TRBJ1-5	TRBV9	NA	CASSAEGFMDQPQHF	TGTGCCAGCAGCGCGGAGGGGTTTATGGATCAGCCCCAGCATTTT
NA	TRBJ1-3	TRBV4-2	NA	CASSQDPGRGSGNTIYF	TGTGCCAGCAGCCAAGATCCGGGCCGGGGCTCTGGAAACACCATATATTTT
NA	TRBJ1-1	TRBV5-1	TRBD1	CASSSRTGGTEAFF	TGCGCCAGCAGCTCCCGGACAGGGGGCACTGAAGCTTTCTTT
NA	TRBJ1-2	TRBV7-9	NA	CASSSTQEANYGYTF	TGTGCCAGCAGCTCGACCCAGGAAGCTAACTATGGCTACACCTTC
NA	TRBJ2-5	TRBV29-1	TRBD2	CSVDFLAGETQYF	TGCAGCGTTGACTTCCTAGCGGGAGAGACCCAGTACTTC
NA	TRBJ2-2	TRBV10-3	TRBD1	CAISPTGQADTGELFF	TGTGCCATCAGTCCTACGGGACAGGCCGACACCGGGGAGCTGTTTTTT
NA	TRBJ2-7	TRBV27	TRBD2	CASSLRGAREQYF	TGTGCCAGCAGTTTGCGGGGGGCGCGGGAGCAGTACTTC
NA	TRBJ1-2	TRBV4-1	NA	CASSQETADLYGYTF	TGCGCCAGCAGCCAAGAGACAGCCGACCTCTATGGCTACACCTTC
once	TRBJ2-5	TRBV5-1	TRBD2	CASSGMIAGGPQETQYF	TGCGCCAGCAGTGGGATGATAGCGGGAGGGCCACAAGAGACCCAGTACTTC
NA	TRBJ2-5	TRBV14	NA	CASSQVLETQYF	TGTGCCAGCAGCCAAGTTCTAGAGACCCAGTACTTC
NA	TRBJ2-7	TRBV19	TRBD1	CASSTGTGAYEQYF	TGTGCCAGTAGTACCGGGACAGGAGCCTACGAGCAGTACTTC
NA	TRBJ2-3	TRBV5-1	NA	CASSLGAGTDTQYF	TGCGCCAGCAGCTTGGGGGCCGGAACAGATACGCAGTATTTT
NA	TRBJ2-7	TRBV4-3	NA	CASSQGLRDEQYF	TGCGCCAGCAGCCAAGGTCTTCGGGACGAGCAGTACTTC
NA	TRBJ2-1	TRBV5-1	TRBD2	CASSLTSGSSYNEQFF	TGCGCCAGCAGCTTGACTAGCGGGAGTTCCTACAATGAGCAGTTCTTC
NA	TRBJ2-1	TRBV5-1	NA	CASSPGEAGFFF	TGCGCCAGCAGCCCGGGTGAAGCCGGATTTTTCTTC
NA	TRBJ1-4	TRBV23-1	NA	CASREKQGWYEKLFF	TGCGCCAGCAGAGAAAAACAGGGTTGGTATGAAAAACTGTTTTTT
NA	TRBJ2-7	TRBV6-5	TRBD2	CASSFTSGGTYEQYF	TGTGCCAGCAGTTTTACTAGCGGGGGCACCTACGAGCAGTACTTC
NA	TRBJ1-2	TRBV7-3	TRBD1	CASSLNPGTGDGYTF	TGTGCCAGCAGCTTAAATCCGGGGACAGGGGATGGCTACACCTTC
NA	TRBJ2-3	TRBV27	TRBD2	CASTLAGVTTDTQYF	TGTGCCAGCACCCTAGCGGGTGTAACGACAGATACGCAGTATTTT
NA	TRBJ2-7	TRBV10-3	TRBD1	CATTWGQGSEQYF	TGTGCCACCACTTGGGGACAGGGGAGCGAGCAGTACTTC
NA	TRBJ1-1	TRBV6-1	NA	CASSETGRNTEAFF	TGTGCCAGCAGTGAAACAGGACGGAACACTGAAGCTTTCTTT
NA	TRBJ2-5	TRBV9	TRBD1	CASSVSGTGKQETQYF	TGTGCCAGCAGCGTGTCGGGGACAGGGAAACAAGAGACCCAGTACTTC
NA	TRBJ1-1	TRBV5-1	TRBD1	CASSLGTGVLNTEAFF	TGCGCCAGCAGCCTGGGGACAGGGGTTTTGAACACTGAAGCTTTCTTT
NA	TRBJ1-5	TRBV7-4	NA	CASRRTARNQPQHF	TGTGCCAGTAGAAGGACAGCCCGCAATCAGCCCCAGCATTTT
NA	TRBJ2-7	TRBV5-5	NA	CASSSTVYYEQYF	TGTGCCAGCAGCTCGACAGTATATTACGAGCAGTACTTC
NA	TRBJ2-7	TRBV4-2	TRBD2	CASSQDIAGSSYEQYF	TGTGCCAGCAGCCAAGATATAGCGGGATCATCCTACGAGCAGTACTTC
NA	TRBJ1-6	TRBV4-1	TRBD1	CASSQESRQGESPLHF	TGCGCCAGCAGCCAAGAAAGTAGACAGGGGGAATCACCCCTCCACTTT
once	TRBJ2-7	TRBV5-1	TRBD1	CASSQPGTEGQYF	TGCGCCAGCAGTCAACCCGGGACAGAGGGGCAGTACTTC
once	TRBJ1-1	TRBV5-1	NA	CASSFGPVNTEAFF	TGCGCCAGCAGCTTTGGGCCAGTGAACACTGAAGCTTTCTTT
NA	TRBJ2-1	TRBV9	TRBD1	CASSVGGQASYNEQFF	TGTGCCAGCAGCGTAGGTGGACAGGCTTCCTACAATGAGCAGTTCTTC
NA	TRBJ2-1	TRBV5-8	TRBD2	CASSSGIYNEQFF	TGTGCCAGCAGTAGCGGGATTTACAATGAGCAGTTCTTC
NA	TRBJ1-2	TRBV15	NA	CATSRDLLGVGYYGYTF	TGTGCCACCAGCAGAGACCTCCTAGGGGTCGGTTACTATGGCTACACCTTC
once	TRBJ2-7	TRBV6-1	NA	CASSPAYEQYF	TGTGCCAGCTCCCCGGCCTACGAGCAGTACTTC
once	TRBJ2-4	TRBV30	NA	CAWSIQGGNIQYF	TGTGCCTGGAGTATTCAGGGGGGAAACATTCAGTACTTC
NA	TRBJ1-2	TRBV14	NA	CASSRLGGINYGYTF	TGTGCCAGCAGCCGGCTTGGGGGCATTAACTATGGCTACACCTTC
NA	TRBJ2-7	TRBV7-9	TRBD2	CASSLALAGMVGEQNF	TGTGCCAGCAGCCTTGCACTAGCGGGAATGGTAGGGGAGCAGAACTTC
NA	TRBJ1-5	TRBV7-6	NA	CASSFLGSNQPQHF	TGTGCCAGCAGCTTCTTGGGCAGCAATCAGCCCCAGCATTTT
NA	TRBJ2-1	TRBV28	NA	CASSVWSSYNEQFF	TGTGCCAGCAGTGTCTGGAGCTCCTACAATGAGCAGTTCTTC
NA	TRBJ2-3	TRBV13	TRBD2	CASSLKRGGTDTQYF	TGTGCCAGCAGCCTGAAGCGGGGTGGCACAGATACGCAGTATTTT
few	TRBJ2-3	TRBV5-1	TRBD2	CASSLALAGSADTQYF	TGCGCCAGCAGCTTGGCCCTAGCGGGATCCGCAGATACGCAGTATTTT
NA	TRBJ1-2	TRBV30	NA	CAWSPYRDGYTF	TGTGCCTGGAGTCCTTACAGGGATGGCTACACCTTC
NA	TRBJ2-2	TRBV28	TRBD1	CASSLDRGRFGRRTGELFF	TGTGCCAGCAGTCTCGACAGGGGGCGGTTTGGAAGACGGACCGGGGAGCTGTTTTTT
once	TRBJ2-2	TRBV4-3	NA	CASSQGGRGTIGELFF	TGCGCCAGCAGCCAGGGAGGACGCGGGACGATCGGGGAGCTGTTTTTT
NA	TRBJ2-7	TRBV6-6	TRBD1	CASSLRGQGIYEQYF	TGTGCCAGCAGTTTAAGGGGACAGGGGATCTACGAGCAGTACTTC
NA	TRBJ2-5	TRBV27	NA	CASSLNNGETQYF	TGTGCCAGCAGCCTGAATAACGGGGAGACCCAGTACTTC
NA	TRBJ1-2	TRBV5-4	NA	CASSLWQGMTYGYTF	TGTGCCAGCAGCTTGTGGCAGGGTATGACCTATGGCTACACCTTC